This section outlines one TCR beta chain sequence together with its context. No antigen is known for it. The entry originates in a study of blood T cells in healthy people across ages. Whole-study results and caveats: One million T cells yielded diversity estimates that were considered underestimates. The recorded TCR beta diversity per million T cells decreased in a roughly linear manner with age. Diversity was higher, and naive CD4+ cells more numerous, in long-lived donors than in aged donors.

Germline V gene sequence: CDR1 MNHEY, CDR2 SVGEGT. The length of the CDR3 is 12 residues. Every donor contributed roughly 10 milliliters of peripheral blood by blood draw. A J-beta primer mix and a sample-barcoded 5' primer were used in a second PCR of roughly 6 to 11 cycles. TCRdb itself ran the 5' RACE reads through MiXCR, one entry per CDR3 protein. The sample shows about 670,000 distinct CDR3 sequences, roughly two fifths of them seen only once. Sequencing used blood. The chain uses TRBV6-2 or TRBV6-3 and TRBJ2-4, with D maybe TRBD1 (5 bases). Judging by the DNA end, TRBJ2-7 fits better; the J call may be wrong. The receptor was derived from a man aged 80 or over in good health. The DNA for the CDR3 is TGTGCCAGCAGGGGCAGGGTTTACGAGCAGTACTTC. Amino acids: CASRGRVYEQYF.